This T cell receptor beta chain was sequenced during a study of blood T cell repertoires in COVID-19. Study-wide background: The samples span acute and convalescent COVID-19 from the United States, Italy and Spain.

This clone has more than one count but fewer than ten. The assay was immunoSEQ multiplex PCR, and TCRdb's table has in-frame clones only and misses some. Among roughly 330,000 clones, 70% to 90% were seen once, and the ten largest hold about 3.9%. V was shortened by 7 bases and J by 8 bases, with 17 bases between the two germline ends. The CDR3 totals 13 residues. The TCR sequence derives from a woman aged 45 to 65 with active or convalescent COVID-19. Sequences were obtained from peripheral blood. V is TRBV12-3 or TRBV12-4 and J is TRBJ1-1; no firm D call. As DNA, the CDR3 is TGTGCCAGCACCCTGGGTTGGTTACAGGAAGCTTTCTTT. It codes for CASTLGWLQEAFF.